The 27 T cell receptor beta chains below all came from one sample that was sequenced in a study of cytomegalovirus exposure and HLA in healthy donors. The PCR employed 60 Vbeta primers together with 13 Jbeta primers. This table comes from immunoSEQ multiplex PCR, and its TCRdb copy is limited to in-frame clones, with some not included. Here the sample spans over 150,000 clones, over 65% being singletons. The specimen was PBMCs. The source of these receptors is a woman aged 40 to 50 in good health and CMV-seropositive.

This sequence joins TRBV28 and TRBJ1-3, with D possibly matching TRBD1 (6 bases). The V end lost 5 bases, the J end lost 6 bases, and 23 bases lay between the germline ends. This CDR3 has 17 amino acids. Germline V gene sequence: CDR1 MDHEN, CDR2 SYDVKM. CDR3 DNA sequence: TGTGCCAGCAGTGGGGACACCCTAGGGGGAGAAATAAACACCATATATTTT. Translated, it gives CASSGDTLGGEINTIYF.

The chain is built from TRBV6-5 and TRBJ1-4; D may be TRBD1 (5 bases). Germline V gene sequence: CDR1 MNHEY, CDR2 SVGAGI. The CDR3 has 15 residues. V dropped 7 bases and J dropped 8 bases, with 20 bases sitting between them. CDR3 sequence reads: CASTSGGGAGEKLFF. DNA of the CDR3: TGTGCCAGCACCTCAGGAGGAGGGGCTGGGGAAAAACTGTTTTTT.

The CDR3 nucleotides read TGTGCCATCAGTGAATTTTTAGCGGGAGGTGGTGGGACAGATACGCAGTATTTT. Its protein is CAISEFLAGGGGTDTQYF. The chain has TRBV10-3 and TRBJ2-3; the match to TRBD2 covers 10 bases. Trimming at V came to 3 bases and at J to 3 bases, leaving 12 bases not matched to a gene. The CDR3 consists of 18 residues. CDR1 is ENHRY, CDR2 SYGVKD, per germline.

The chain employs TRBV15 and TRBJ2-1; the D is unclear. The CDR3 covers 15 residues. Trimming left V 1 base short and J 0 bases short, with 7 bases between. Germline assignment: CDR1 LNHNV and CDR2 YYDKDF (reference sequence). The CDR3 here is CATSRGTSSYNEQFF. The DNA of the CDR3 is TGTGCCACCAGCAGAGGTACCAGCTCCTACAATGAGCAGTTCTTC.

In this sample, this clone turned up once. The chain recombines TRBV9 with TRBJ2-7, with D maybe TRBD2 (5 bases). Trimming stripped 4 bases from V and 2 bases from J, with 13 bases between. Germline CDR1 is SGDLS and CDR2 is YYNGEE. This CDR3 region has 14 residues. CDR3: CASSPPDSTYEQYF. CDR3 DNA sequence: TGTGCCAGCAGCCCCCCGGACTCTACCTACGAGCAGTACTTC.

This clone has a handful of counts. This chain links TRBV27 with TRBJ2-7; 10 bases map to TRBD1. CDR1 is MNHEY, CDR2 SMNVEV, per germline (reference sequence). The trim removed 5 bases at V and 1 base at J, leaving 8 bases unmatched. The CDR3 has 16 amino acids. The CDR3 DNA follows: TGTGCCAGCAGTAAGGCTGGGACAGGGGCGTCCTACGAGCAGTACTTC. It encodes CASSKAGTGASYEQYF.

CDR3 in amino acids: CASSPVLREGTGGRDTQYF. CDR3 DNA: TGTGCCAGCAGCCCCGTTTTGAGGGAAGGGACAGGGGGCCGAGATACGCAGTATTTT. The genes are TRBV9 and TRBJ2-3, with 12 bases that match TRBD1. With V trimmed by 4 bases and J by 5 bases, 17 bases remained unmatched. The CDR3 sequence is 19 residues long. Germline V gives CDR1 SGDLS, CDR2 YYNGEE.

The chain couples TRBV9 to TRBJ1-2; tentatively, D is TRBD1 (5 bases). V was shortened by 3 bases and J by 0 bases, with 12 bases between the two germline ends. This CDR3 spans 15 amino acids. Per the germline V gene, CDR1 is SGDLS and CDR2 is YYNGEE. In nucleotides, the CDR3 is TGTGCCAGCAGCGGGCGGGACGGAGCTAACTATGGCTACACCTTC. Its translation is CASSGRDGANYGYTF.

The chain uses TRBV6-6 and TRBJ2-1; 8 positions agree with TRBD1. Trimming at V came to 5 bases and at J to 4 bases, leaving 7 bases not matched to a gene. CDR3 length: 15 residues. Germline-derived CDR1 and CDR2 are MNHNY and SVGAGI (reference sequence). The DNA for the CDR3 is TGTGCCAGCAGTCCACGGGACAGGAGATACAATGAGCAGTTCTTC. Its translation: CASSPRDRRYNEQFF.

This clone was seen only a few times. The gene calls are TRBV5-1 and TRBJ1-4; 8 bases fit TRBD1. The length of the CDR3 is 16 residues. The V gene's germline CDR1 is SGHRS and CDR2 YFSETQ. The V and J ends lost 0 bases and 5 bases, in that order; junction bases with no gene match: 6. The CDR3 protein is CASSLGAAGGNEKLFF. Here the CDR3 DNA reads TGCGCCAGCAGCTTGGGAGCTGCAGGGGGCAATGAAAAACTGTTTTTT. The full variable domain, in which reference TRBV5-1 and TRBJ1-4 provide the parts outside the CDR3, is KAGVTQTPRYLIKTRGQQVTLSCSPISGHRSVSWYQQTPGQGLQFLFEYFSETQRNKGNFPGRFSGRQFSNSRSEMNVSTLELGDSALYLCASSLGAAGGNEKLFFGSGTQLSVL.

The chain links TRBV4-1 to TRBJ2-3, with a tentative D call TRBD2 (6 bases). This CDR3 region has 18 residues. V lost 4 bases and J lost 3, with 23 bases in between. Germline CDR1 is MGHRA and CDR2 is YSYEKL. CDR3 sequence: CASSPGAGTRGRTDTQYF. The CDR3 DNA reads TGCGCCAGCAGCCCTGGTGCGGGGACTCGAGGGCGGACAGATACGCAGTATTTT.

The chain uses TRBV7-2 and TRBJ1-2; TRBD1 matches 7 bases. Germline V gene lookup returns CDR1 SGHTA and CDR2 FQGNSA. The CDR3 consists of 16 residues. V gave up 3 bases and J gave up 5 bases; unmatched junction bases: 12. For the CDR3, the DNA is TGTGCCAGCAGCTTTGGACAGGTTGGCACGCAGTATGGCTACACCTTC. Amino acid sequence: CASSFGQVGTQYGYTF.

The V call is TRBV29-1, the J call TRBJ2-7, with no clear D. Germline loops: CDR1 SQVTM, CDR2 ANQGSEA. Trimming stripped 4 bases from V and 3 bases from J, with 7 bases between. The CDR3 loop spans 11 amino acids. The CDR3 loop reads CSVGSSYEQYF. Written as DNA, the CDR3 is TGCAGCGTTGGGTCCAGCTACGAGCAGTACTTC.

In this sample, this clone turned up a few times. This chain joins TRBV5-1 and TRBJ1-3, with 7 bases lining up with TRBD1. The CDR3 is made up of 14 amino acids. The V gene's germline CDR1 is SGHRS and CDR2 YFSETQ. Trimming cost V 4 bases and J 11 bases; bases outside gene matches: 12. Here the CDR3 DNA reads TGCGCCAGCAGCACAGGGACAGCGGGAGTCTCCATATATTTT. The encoded protein is CASSTGTAGVSIYF.

Only a few counts were recorded for this clone. The CDR3: CSVVLTGGASDEQYF. The DNA for the CDR3 is TGCAGCGTCGTCCTCACAGGGGGCGCTTCGGACGAGCAGTACTTC. The V gene is TRBV29-1, the J gene TRBJ2-5; TRBD1 agrees at 9 bases. The J call may be faulty, since TRBJ2-7 better matches the DNA end. Germline assignment: CDR1 SQVTM and CDR2 ANQGSEA. CDR3 length: 15 amino acids.

This chain uses TRBV5-1 with TRBJ1-1, with 9 bases fitting TRBD1. There are 16 residues in the CDR3. CDR1 is SGHRS and CDR2 is YFSETQ in the germline V gene. The J segment lost 2 bases and the V segment lost 0 bases, leaving 5 bases of the junction unmatched. This CDR3 is CASSLGQGGINTEAFF. The CDR3 nucleotides are TGCGCCAGCAGCTTGGGACAGGGGGGAATAAACACTGAAGCTTTCTTT.

V gene TRBV5-6 combines with J gene TRBJ2-5; 8 bases match TRBD2. There are 17 residues in the CDR3. V shed 0 bases and J 3 bases; nucleotides not matched to a gene: 10. Germline V gives CDR1 SGHDT, CDR2 YYEEEE. CDR3 sequence reads: CASSLDLRGVHEETQYF. The CDR3 coding sequence is TGTGCCAGCAGCTTGGACCTGCGGGGGGTCCACGAAGAGACCCAGTACTTC.

The chain links TRBV4-3 to TRBJ2-3; D gene uncertain. The CDR3 length is 15 residues. V was trimmed by 1 base and J by 2 bases, leaving 10 bases between them. Germline CDR1 and CDR2: LGHNA and YSLEER. DNA of the CDR3: TGCGCCAGCAGCCAAGTTGACGGGTACACAGATACGCAGTATTTT. Amino acid sequence: CASSQVDGYTDTQYF.

This chain uses TRBV19 with TRBJ2-3; TRBD1 matches 8 bases. CDR3 size: 16 residues. J was trimmed by 3 bases and V by 4 bases; bases with no gene match: 9. Germline-derived CDR1 and CDR2 are LNHDA and SQIVND (reference sequence). In DNA, the CDR3 is TGTGCCAGTAGTAGCGACAGGGGAATGGGGACAGATACGCAGTATTTT. This sequence encodes CASSSDRGMGTDTQYF.

The chain links TRBV18 to TRBJ2-3; D might be TRBD1 (6 bases). Germline CDR1 reads KGHSH; CDR2 reads LQKENI. V lost 2 bases and J 3 bases, leaving 12 bases between the germline ends. The CDR3 consists of 15 residues. CDR3 region: CASSPRGQHTDTQYF. Written as DNA, the CDR3 is TGTGCCAGCTCACCAAGGGGACAACATACAGATACGCAGTATTTT.

This chain links TRBV11-2 with TRBJ2-2; perhaps TRBD1 as D (6 bases). The CDR3 consists of 14 residues. V dropped 3 bases and J dropped 4 bases, with 9 bases sitting between them. Germline CDR1 and CDR2: SGHAT and FQNNGV. The CDR3 sequence: CASSFNRVTGELFF. CDR3 bases: TGTGCCAGCAGCTTTAACAGGGTCACCGGGGAGCTGTTTTTT.

Only a few counts were recorded for this clone. This chain links TRBV28 with TRBJ2-3; possibly TRBD2 for D (6 bases). Germline CDR1 and CDR2: MDHEN and SYDVKM. The CDR3 consists of 15 residues. V lost 5 bases and J 3 bases, leaving 15 bases between the germline ends. CDR3 DNA sequence: TGTGCCAGCAGTCCGTACCCGGGGGTGACAGATACGCAGTATTTT. This sequence encodes CASSPYPGVTDTQYF.

The chain joins TRBV29-1 to TRBJ2-3; 9 nucleotides match TRBD1. V dropped 7 bases and J dropped 3; count of bases not matched to a gene: 2. The V gene's germline CDR1 is SQVTM and CDR2 ANQGSEA. The CDR3 runs to 12 residues. The CDR3, as DNA: TGCAGCGGGGACAGGGCTACAGATACGCAGTATTTT. This codes for CSGDRATDTQYF.

This clone was recorded once. The rearrangement links TRBV6-1 to TRBJ2-4; D unresolved. The CDR3 is 12 amino acids. Trimming removed 2 bases at V and 8 bases at J, with 7 bases between. Germline values: CDR1 MNHNS, CDR2 SASEGT. The CDR3 here is CASSESIDIQYF. The DNA of the CDR3 is TGTGCCAGCAGTGAATCCATAGACATTCAGTACTTC.

The chain has TRBV6-5 and TRBJ1-2; TRBD1 matches 7 bases. CDR1 is MNHEY and CDR2 is SVGAGI in the germline V gene. Trimming cost V 0 bases and J 8 bases; bases outside gene matches: 3. This CDR3 spans 13 amino acids. The CDR3 DNA reads as TGTGCCAGCAGTTACTCGGCAGGGGGGGGCTACACCTTC. Its protein is CASSYSAGGGYTF.

This chain connects TRBV28 to TRBJ1-5; TRBD1 matches at 9 bases. The CDR3 is made up of 15 amino acids. Germline CDR1 is MDHEN and CDR2 is SYDVKM. After removal of 6 bases from V and 4 bases from J, the junction contained 7 bases not matched to a gene. DNA for the CDR3: TGTGCCAGCAGGCTACAGGGGGCGAATAATCAGCCCCAGCATTTT. Translated, it gives CASRLQGANNQPQHF. The whole variable domain, filled in from reference TRBV28 and TRBJ1-5, reads DVKVTQSSRYLVKRTGEKVFLECVQDMDHENMFWYRQDPGLGLRLIYFSYDVKMKEKGDIPEGYSVSREKKERFSLILESASTNQTSMYLCASRLQGANNQPQHFGDGTRLSIL.

Worth noting for this clone: Its ends do not fully match the called genes, so a read error is possible. CDR3 in DNA: TGCGCCAGCAGCCAAGATACGACAGGGGGATACCCCTTC. Translated: CASSQDTTGGYPF. The chain has TRBV4-3 and TRBJ1-2; 9 bases map to TRBD1. Germline assignment: CDR1 LGHNA and CDR2 YSLEER. The CDR3 contains 13 residues.